This record looks at one T cell receptor (beta chain) sequence and its context. What it binds is not known. CDR1 SGHNT and CDR2 YYREEE come from the germline V gene (reference sequence). J lost 6 bases, V lost 4 bases, and 9 bases had no gene match. The length of the CDR3 is 14 residues. This specimen belongs to a study of T cell responses to AZD1222 COVID-19 vaccine. The table came from immunoSEQ multiplex PCR; TCRdb's copy has only in-frame clones and leaves some out. The table includes some 120,000 clones, 88% detected once. Findings and caveats of the study: Distributed over spike, vaccine-associated CD4 TCRs predominated at 160-218 and 743-854. Elevations in Spike-specific TCR breadth and depth followed administration of two AZD1222 doses.

The rearrangement links TRBV5-4 to TRBJ2-7; 8 nucleotides agree with TRBD2. This sample comprised peripheral blood, obtained on day 0 of AZD1222 vaccination. The clonotype originates from an adult in good health. The CDR3 DNA reads as TGTGCCAGCAGCCCCTGGGGGACTAGTTCCGAGCAGTACTTC. The encoded protein is CASSPWGTSSEQYF.